This entry lists 9 T cell receptor beta chains sequenced from one sample in a study of blood T cell repertoires in COVID-19. Sequencing was performed with immunoSEQ multiplex PCR; in TCRdb, only in-frame clones are kept and a portion is missing. The sample has fewer than 200,000 clones; 65% to 80% are singletons. Material: PBMCs or T cells enriched from blood (not recorded which). Source of these receptors: a woman in her seventies in a cohort exposed to, infected with or recovered from COVID-19 (not recorded which).

The J gene is TRBJ2-1, the V gene TRBV27; weak D call: TRBD1 (5 bases). This CDR3 contains 12 residues. Germline assignment: CDR1 MNHEY and CDR2 SMNVEV (reference sequence). The V end lost 5 bases, the J end lost 9 bases, and 11 bases lay between the germline ends. DNA of the CDR3: TGTGCCAGCAGTCTCCTTCAGGGTGAGCAGTTCTTC. Protein: CASSLLQGEQFF.

The chain carries TRBV7-3 and TRBJ2-1; D gene ambiguous. V was clipped by 0 bases and J by 3 bases, with 6 bases between them. The CDR3 spans 14 residues. Germline assignment: CDR1 SGHTA and CDR2 FQGTGA. CDR3 region: CASSLTPGYNEQFF. The CDR3 nucleotides are TGTGCCAGCAGCTTAACCCCCGGCTACAATGAGCAGTTCTTC.

J is TRBJ2-3 and V is TRBV5-6, with 7 bases aligning to TRBD2. CDR3 length: 15 residues. The germline CDR1 and CDR2 sequences are SGHDT and YYEEEE. V was pared by 0 bases and J by 1 base, with 2 bases of the junction left unmatched. CDR3 sequence reads: CASSLVAGGTDTQYF. CDR3 bases: TGTGCCAGCAGCTTGGTCGCGGGAGGCACAGATACGCAGTATTTT.

The chain has TRBV2 and TRBJ1-5; D might be TRBD1 (6 bases). This CDR3 is built from 14 residues. CDR1 is SNHLY, CDR2 FYNNEI, per germline. The germline V and J ends were trimmed by 6 bases and 3 bases, with 12 bases remaining between them. The CDR3, as DNA: TGTGCCAGCAGGGACAGCCGGGACAATCAGCCCCAGCATTTT. It is translated as CASRDSRDNQPQHF. The full variable domain, completed using reference TRBV2 and TRBJ1-5, is EPEVTQTPSHQVTQMGQEVILRCVPISNHLYFYWYRQILGQKVEFLVSFYNNEISEKSEIFDDQFSVERPDGSNFTLKIRSTKLEDSAMYFCASRDSRDNQPQHFGDGTRLSIL.

For the CDR3, the DNA is TGTGCCAGCAGTTACACCCGGTTAAACACTGAAGCTTTCTTT. It yields the protein CASSYTRLNTEAFF. The rearrangement links TRBV6-5 to TRBJ1-1; the D is unclear. This CDR3 spans 14 amino acids. The germline V and J ends were trimmed by 2 bases and 2 bases, with 9 bases remaining between them. Germline CDR1 is MNHEY and CDR2 is SVGAGI.

The V call is TRBV4-3, the J call TRBJ1-3; D unclear. The V end lost 0 bases, the J end lost 0 bases, and 6 bases lay between the germline ends. From germline, CDR1 is LGHNA and CDR2 YSLEER. This CDR3 is 15 amino acids long. The CDR3 DNA reads TGCGCCAGCAGCCAAGATCCCAGCTCTGGAAACACCATATATTTT. Encoded protein: CASSQDPSSGNTIYF.

The V and J genes are TRBV3-1 (or the pseudogene TRBV3-2) and TRBJ1-2, with unresolved D. With 3 bases removed from V and 4 bases from J, the gap between germline ends came to 12 bases. There are 14 residues in the CDR3. Germline lookup yields CDR1 LGHDT and CDR2 YNNKEL (reference sequence). The CDR3, as DNA: TGTGCCAGCAGCCAGGCCAATCGGGGCTATGGCTACACCTTC. This codes for CASSQANRGYGYTF.

V usage is TRBV20-1 and J usage is TRBJ2-3; 8 bases align to TRBD2. CDR1 is DFQATT and CDR2 is SNEGSKA in the germline V gene (reference sequence). V lost 3 bases, J lost 4 bases, and 3 bases stayed unmatched. CDR3 length: 13 amino acids. The CDR3 here is CSASPGLADTQYF. CDR3 DNA sequence: TGCAGTGCTAGTCCGGGACTAGCAGATACGCAGTATTTT.

The V and J genes are TRBV11-1 and TRBJ2-3, with D tentatively TRBD2 (5 bases). Germline V gene data show CDR1 as SGHAT and CDR2 as FQDESV (reference sequence). V shed 6 bases and J shed 0 bases, with 16 bases lying between them. The CDR3 consists of 16 residues. CDR3 coding DNA: TGTGCCAGCAGTGGCCTCCGGGGTCCTAGCACAGATACGCAGTATTTT. Its protein is CASSGLRGPSTDTQYF. Full variable domain (rest looked up from reference TRBV11-1 and TRBJ2-3): EAEVAQSPRYKITEKSQAVAFWCDPISGHATLYWYRQILGQGPELLVQFQDESVVDDSQLPKDRFSAERLKGVDSTLKIQPAELGDSAMYLCASSGLRGPSTDTQYFGPGTRLTVL.